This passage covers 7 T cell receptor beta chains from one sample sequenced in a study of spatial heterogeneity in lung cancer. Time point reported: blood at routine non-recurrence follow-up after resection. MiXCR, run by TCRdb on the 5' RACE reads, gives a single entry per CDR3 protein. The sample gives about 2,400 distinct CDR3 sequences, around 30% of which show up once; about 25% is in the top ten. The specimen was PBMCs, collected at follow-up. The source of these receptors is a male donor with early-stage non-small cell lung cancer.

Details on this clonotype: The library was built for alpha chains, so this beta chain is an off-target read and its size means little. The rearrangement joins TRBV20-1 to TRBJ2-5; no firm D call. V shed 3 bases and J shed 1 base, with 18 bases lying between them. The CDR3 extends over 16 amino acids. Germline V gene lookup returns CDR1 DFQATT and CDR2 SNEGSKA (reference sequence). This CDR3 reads CSASLYLQAPQETQYF. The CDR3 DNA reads TGCAGTGCTAGTCTGTACCTTCAAGCACCCCAAGAGACCCAGTACTTC.

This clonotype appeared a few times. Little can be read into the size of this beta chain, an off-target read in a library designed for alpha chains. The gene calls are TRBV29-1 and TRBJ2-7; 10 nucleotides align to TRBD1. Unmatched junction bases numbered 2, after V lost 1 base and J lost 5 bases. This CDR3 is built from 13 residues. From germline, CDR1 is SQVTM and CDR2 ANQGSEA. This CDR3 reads CSVEADRGHEQYF. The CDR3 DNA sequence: TGCAGCGTTGAAGCAGACAGGGGGCACGAGCAGTACTTC.

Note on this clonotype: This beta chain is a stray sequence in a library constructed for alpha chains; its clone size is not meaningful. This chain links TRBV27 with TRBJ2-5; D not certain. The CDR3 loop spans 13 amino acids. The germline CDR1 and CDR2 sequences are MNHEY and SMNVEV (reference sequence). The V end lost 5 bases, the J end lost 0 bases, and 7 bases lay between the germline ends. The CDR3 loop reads CASSTSYQETQYF. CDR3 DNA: TGTGCCAGCAGTACCTCGTACCAAGAGACCCAGTACTTC.

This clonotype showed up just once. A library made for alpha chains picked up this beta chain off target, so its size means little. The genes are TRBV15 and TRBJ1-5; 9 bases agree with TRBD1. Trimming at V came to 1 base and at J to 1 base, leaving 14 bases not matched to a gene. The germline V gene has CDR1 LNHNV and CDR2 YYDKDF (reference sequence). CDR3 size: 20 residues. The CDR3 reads CATSRGLARDRAGSNQPQHF. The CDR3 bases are TGTGCCACCAGCAGAGGTCTGGCGAGGGACAGGGCGGGGAGCAATCAGCCCCAGCATTTT.

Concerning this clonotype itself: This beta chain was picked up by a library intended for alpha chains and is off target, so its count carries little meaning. The CDR3 DNA reads as TGTGCCAGCAGTCCCGGACAGGGGGCTAAGGAGCAGTACTTC. Translated: CASSPGQGAKEQYF. The rearrangement joins TRBV28 to TRBJ2-7; 11 positions match TRBD1. This CDR3 has 14 amino acids. Germline-derived CDR1 and CDR2 are MDHEN and SYDVKM. V trimming: 5 bases; J trimming: 7 bases; junction bases outside the gene matches: 7.

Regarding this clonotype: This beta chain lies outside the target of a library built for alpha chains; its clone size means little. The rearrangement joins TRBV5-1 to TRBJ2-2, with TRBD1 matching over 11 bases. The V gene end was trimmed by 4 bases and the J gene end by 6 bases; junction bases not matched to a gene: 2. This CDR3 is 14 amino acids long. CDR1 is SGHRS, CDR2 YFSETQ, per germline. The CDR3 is CASSADRGPGELFF. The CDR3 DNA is TGCGCCAGCAGCGCGGACAGGGGGCCCGGGGAGCTGTTTTTT.

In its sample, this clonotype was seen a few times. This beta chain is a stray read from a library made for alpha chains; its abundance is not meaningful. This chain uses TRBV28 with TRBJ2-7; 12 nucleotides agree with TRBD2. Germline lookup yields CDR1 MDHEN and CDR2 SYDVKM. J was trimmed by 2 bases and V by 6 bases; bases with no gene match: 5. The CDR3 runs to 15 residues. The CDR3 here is CASRRLAGAAYEQYF. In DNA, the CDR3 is TGTGCCAGCAGGCGACTAGCGGGAGCCGCCTACGAGCAGTACTTC.